A single sample gave rise to the 3 T cell receptor beta chains below, sequenced in a study of blood T cell repertoires in COVID-19. This table comes from immunoSEQ multiplex PCR, and its TCRdb copy is limited to in-frame clones, with some not included. The sample shows tens of thousands of clones, about 79% of them seen only once. Sequencing was performed on peripheral blood. These receptors were taken from a human donor in a cohort sampled during active COVID-19.

V usage is TRBV5-6 and J usage is TRBJ1-2, with D perhaps TRBD1 (6 bases). The germline V gene has CDR1 SGHDT and CDR2 YYEEEE. The CDR3 covers 14 residues. Between the trimmed V and J ends, which lost 1 base and 4 bases, there was a span of 11 bases. Here the CDR3 reads CASSLIGGSYGYTF. DNA for the CDR3: TGTGCCAGCAGCTTGATTGGGGGCAGCTATGGCTACACCTTC.

V usage is TRBV2 and J usage is TRBJ1-4, with TRBD1 matching 7 bases. The V gene end was trimmed by 7 bases and the J gene end by 2 bases; junction bases not matched to a gene: 10. The V gene's germline CDR1 is SNHLY and CDR2 FYNNEI. The CDR3 consists of 16 residues. This CDR3 is CASIETGRRTNEKLFF. The CDR3 nucleotides are TGTGCCAGCATCGAGACAGGGAGAAGGACTAATGAAAAACTGTTTTTT.

The V and J genes are TRBV5-8 and TRBJ2-3; tentatively, D is TRBD1 (6 bases). Trimming left V 1 base short and J 7 bases short, with 10 bases between. The CDR3 sequence is 13 residues long. Per germline, CDR1 SGHTS and CDR2 YDEGEE. The CDR3 region is CASSLIGTNTQYF. The CDR3 DNA sequence: TGTGCCAGCAGCTTGATCGGGACAAATACGCAGTATTTT.